Presented here are 25 T cell receptor beta chains from one specimen sequenced in a study of post-analysis software for immune sequencing data. Carried by the TCR beta cDNA libraries were unique molecular identifiers. TCRdb called the PCR reads again in MiXCR, with one record for every CDR3 protein. Among hundreds of thousands of distinct CDR3 sequences listed, roughly 50% were seen once. The antigens for these receptors are not known. Findings of the study overall: There were roughly five TRBV segments more frequent in patients than controls, and TRBV5-6, TRBV5-1 and TRBV20-1 were among them.

The sample was blood. The receptors shown here come from a girl aged 10-17 years with multiple sclerosis.

In this sample, this clonotype turned up a few times. The J gene is TRBJ2-7, the V gene TRBV10-3; 7 bases are a match to TRBD2. J was trimmed by 0 bases and V by 6 bases; bases with no gene match: 5. CDR3 length: 14 residues. Germline-derived CDR1 and CDR2 are ENHRY and SYGVKD. CDR3 sequence reads: CAISPGGSSYEQYF. The CDR3 region has the DNA TGTGCCATCAGCCCCGGGGGGAGCTCCTACGAGCAGTACTTC.

This clonotype has just a few counts. J is TRBJ2-1 and V is TRBV20-1; TRBD2 matches 9 bases. V lost 1 base to trimming and J lost 5 bases; unmatched junction nucleotides: 6. Germline CDR1 reads DFQATT; CDR2 reads SNEGSKA (reference sequence). The CDR3 contains 15 residues. The chain's CDR3 is CSARVGLARNNEQFF. CDR3 DNA sequence: TGCAGTGCTAGAGTGGGACTAGCACGGAACAATGAGCAGTTCTTC.

The V gene is TRBV5-1, the J gene TRBJ1-2, with D uncertain. The CDR3 is 14 amino acids. Germline lookup yields CDR1 SGHRS and CDR2 YFSETQ. Trimming cost V 3 bases and J 0 bases, with 9 bases left between them. CDR3 coding DNA: TGCGCCAGCAGCTCCCCGGGAGCTAACTATGGCTACACCTTC. Its translation is CASSSPGANYGYTF.

V is TRBV24-1 and J is TRBJ2-1, with 12 bases matching TRBD2. Trimming at V came to 3 bases and at J to 9 bases, leaving 8 bases not matched to a gene. Germline-derived CDR1 and CDR2 are KGHDR and SFDVKD. The CDR3 spans 16 residues. As DNA, the CDR3 is TGTGCCACCAGTGATCCCGGGACTAGCGGGCGCGGTGAGCAGTTCTTC. Residues: CATSDPGTSGRGEQFF.

The CDR3 protein is CSVSGAVDTQYF. The CDR3 DNA reads TGCAGCGTTTCAGGGGCGGTGGATACGCAGTATTTT. V usage is TRBV29-1 and J usage is TRBJ2-3; possible D gene TRBD1, 6 bases. V lost 5 bases and J lost 6, with 12 bases in between. The CDR3 is made up of 12 amino acids. Germline V lookup: CDR1 SQVTM, CDR2 ANQGSEA.

The chain employs TRBV7-6 and TRBJ2-6; 8 bases line up with TRBD1. The CDR3 loop spans 18 amino acids. Germline assignment: CDR1 SGHVS and CDR2 FNYEAQ. V shed 1 base and J 0 bases; nucleotides not matched to a gene: 5. CDR3 loop: CASSLGATGDSGANVLTF. The DNA for the CDR3 is TGTGCCAGCAGCTTAGGAGCGACAGGGGACTCTGGGGCCAACGTCCTGACTTTC.

This chain connects TRBV20-1 to TRBJ2-7, with 12 bases lining up with TRBD2. V dropped 4 bases and J dropped 3; count of bases not matched to a gene: 7. The germline CDR1 and CDR2 sequences are DFQATT and SNEGSKA (reference sequence). The CDR3 runs 15 residues. The CDR3 is CSAILAGGLVYEQYF. CDR3 DNA sequence: TGCAGTGCTATCCTAGCGGGAGGGTTGGTCTACGAGCAGTACTTC.

The sample holds a few counts of this clonotype. The chain joins TRBV7-3 to TRBJ2-3; D is perhaps TRBD2 (5 bases). V was shortened by 2 bases and J by 8 bases, with 8 bases between the two germline ends. This CDR3 spans 12 amino acids. The V gene's germline CDR1 is SGHTA and CDR2 FQGTGA. The CDR3 sequence is CASSLGRGTQYF. Here the CDR3 DNA reads TGTGCCAGCAGCTTAGGTCGGGGTACGCAGTATTTT. The full variable domain, in which reference TRBV7-3 and TRBJ2-3 provide the parts outside the CDR3, is GAGVSQTPSNKVTEKGKYVELRCDPISGHTALYWYRQSLGQGPEFLIYFQGTGAADDSGLPNDRFFAVRPEGSVSTLKIQRTERGDSAVYLCASSLGRGTQYFGPGTRLTVL.

The V gene is TRBV5-1, the J gene TRBJ1-1; D is uncertain. Germline V gene lookup returns CDR1 SGHRS and CDR2 YFSETQ. There are 13 residues in the CDR3. V was pared by 4 bases and J by 1 base, with 8 bases between. The DNA for the CDR3 is TGCGCCAGCAGCGGGGAACCGAACACTGAAGCTTTCTTT. Residues: CASSGEPNTEAFF.

V gene TRBV20-1 combines with J gene TRBJ1-6, with D unresolved. This CDR3 region has 17 residues. Trimming took 0 bases from V and 0 from J, leaving 12 bases between them. Germline CDR1 is DFQATT and CDR2 is SNEGSKA (reference sequence). CDR3 in amino acids: CSAREVTASSYNSPLHF. The CDR3 DNA sequence: TGCAGTGCTAGAGAGGTGACGGCCAGCTCCTATAATTCACCCCTCCACTTT.

As for this clonotype: It may be a read error: a sequence one base away is much more abundant. The chain joins TRBV29-1 to TRBJ2-7; D perhaps matches TRBD2 (5 bases). Germline values: CDR1 SQVTM, CDR2 ANQGSEA. V lost 5 bases to trimming and J lost 10 bases, with 15 bases between them. The CDR3 covers 11 residues. CDR3 nucleotides: TGCAGCGTTAGGAGGAGTGAGACCCAGTACGTC. It encodes CSVRRSETQYV.

This clonotype has only a few counts. The J gene is TRBJ2-7, the V gene TRBV20-1, with a tentative D call TRBD1 (5 bases). Trimming stripped 5 bases from V and 3 bases from J, with 11 bases between. CDR1 and CDR2 from the germline V gene are DFQATT and SNEGSKA (reference sequence). The CDR3 spans 12 residues. The DNA for the CDR3 is TGCAGTGCTGGGCGACAGTTCTACGAGCAGTACTTC. Residues: CSAGRQFYEQYF.

In DNA, the CDR3 is TGTGCCAGCTCACCTGACAGGCCGTGGGACATTCAGTACTTC. The encoded protein is CASSPDRPWDIQYF. This chain uses TRBV18 with TRBJ2-4; possible D gene TRBD1, 6 bases. The CDR3 runs 14 residues. Germline V gene sequence: CDR1 KGHSH, CDR2 LQKENI. Trimming stripped 3 bases from V and 8 bases from J, with 14 bases between.

The V call is TRBV5-1, the J call TRBJ1-2; 11 nucleotides agree with TRBD1. This CDR3 comprises 16 residues. The V gene end was trimmed by 1 base and the J gene end by 5 bases; junction bases not matched to a gene: 7. Looked up from germline, CDR1 is SGHRS and CDR2 is YFSETQ. The CDR3, as DNA: TGCGCCAGCAGCTTGCCAATGGACAGGGGGCAATATGGCTACACCTTC. Translation gives CASSLPMDRGQYGYTF.

The chain joins TRBV29-1 to TRBJ1-2; D call uncertain. The CDR3 sequence is 15 residues long. Germline V lookup: CDR1 SQVTM, CDR2 ANQGSEA. With 0 bases removed from V and 0 bases from J, the gap between germline ends came to 11 bases. The chain's CDR3 is CSVEDQTGTNYGYTF. Written as DNA, the CDR3 is TGCAGCGTTGAAGACCAAACGGGGACTAACTATGGCTACACCTTC. Full variable domain (remainder filled in from reference TRBV29-1 and TRBJ1-2): SAVISQKPSRDICQRGTSLTIQCQVDSQVTMMFWYRQQPGQSLTLIATANQGSEATYESGFVIDKFPISRPNLTFSTLTVSNMSPEDSSIYLCSVEDQTGTNYGYTFGSGTRLTVV.

This clonotype appeared a single time. The rearrangement joins TRBV7-9 to TRBJ1-4; 9 bases are a match to TRBD1. The CDR3 covers 20 residues. The germline V gene encodes CDR1 SEHNR and CDR2 FQNEAQ (reference sequence). The V and J ends lost 5 bases and 2 bases, in that order; junction bases with no gene match: 18. CDR3 in DNA: TGTGCCAGCAGCCGCCAAATCCGGGACAGGGAAGGTGCGACTAATGAAAAACTGTTTTTT. Residues: CASSRQIRDREGATNEKLFF. The entire variable domain, with the rest obtained from reference TRBV7-9 and TRBJ1-4, is as follows: DTGVSQNPRHKITKRGQNVTFRCDPISEHNRLYWYRQTLGQGPEFLTYFQNEAQLEKSRLLSDRFSAERPKGSFSTLEIQRTEQGDSAMYLCASSRQIRDREGATNEKLFFGSGTQLSVL.

The gene calls are TRBV6-5 and TRBJ2-5; 8 bases are shared with TRBD1. The DNA matches TRBJ2-7 better at its end, which makes the J call doubtful. The CDR3 contains 15 residues. Per germline, CDR1 MNHEY and CDR2 SVGAGI. CDR3 in amino acids: CASSYWTGMRYEQYF. The CDR3 bases are TGTGCCAGCAGTTACTGGACAGGGATGAGGTACGAGCAGTACTTC.

This clonotype was counted between two and nine times. The chain carries TRBV5-1 and TRBJ2-7, with D maybe TRBD1 (6 bases). The germline gives CDR1 SGHRS, CDR2 YFSETQ. V was cut by 4 bases and J by 3 bases, with 17 bases left in between. The CDR3 runs to 15 residues. CDR3 in amino acids: CASSRGKAAYYEQYF. The CDR3 DNA follows: TGCGCCAGCAGCAGGGGGAAGGCGGCCTACTACGAGCAGTACTTC.

This clonotype was counted a single time. The chain recombines TRBV28 with TRBJ1-2; 10 positions agree with TRBD1. The length of the CDR3 is 15 residues. Germline CDR1 is MDHEN and CDR2 is SYDVKM. The V segment lost 5 bases and the J segment 8 bases; nucleotides outside the gene matches: 11. The CDR3 nucleotides are TGTGCCAGCAGTGTCAGGACAGGGGGAATCTACGGCTACACCTTC. Its protein is CASSVRTGGIYGYTF.

The rearrangement uses TRBV2 and TRBJ2-7; 10 nucleotides match TRBD2. The CDR3 has 15 amino acids. Germline CDR1 reads SNHLY; CDR2 reads FYNNEI. V lost 8 bases, J lost 1 base, and 8 bases stayed unmatched. CDR3 loop: CASFRLAGPSYEQYF. The CDR3 coding sequence is TGTGCCAGCTTCCGACTAGCGGGCCCATCCTACGAGCAGTACTTC.

This clonotype occurred a few times. The chain is built from TRBV6-2 or TRBV6-3 and TRBJ1-2; unclear D gene. The CDR3 consists of 12 residues. V was cut by 6 bases and J by 3 bases, with 8 bases left in between. CDR1 is MNHEY and CDR2 is SVGEGT in the germline V gene. CDR3 in DNA: TGTGCCAGCAGCGGGAACCACTATGGCTACACCTTC. Translation: CASSGNHYGYTF.

J is TRBJ2-7 and V is TRBV6-2 or TRBV6-3; TRBD1 might be the D (6 bases). Trimming stripped 5 bases from V and 7 bases from J, with 9 bases between. Per germline, CDR1 MNHEY and CDR2 SVGEGT. This CDR3 comprises 11 residues. CDR3 amino acids: CASSGGLEQYF. The CDR3 DNA sequence: TGTGCCAGCAGTGGGGGCCTAGAGCAGTACTTC.

This chain joins TRBV25-1 and TRBJ1-2, with D perhaps TRBD1 (6 bases). The germline gives CDR1 MGHDK, CDR2 SYGVNS. This CDR3 spans 13 amino acids. With 8 bases removed from V and 5 bases from J, the gap between germline ends came to 15 bases. This CDR3 is CASGSRTDYGYTF. The CDR3 bases are TGTGCCAGCGGCTCGAGGACAGATTATGGCTACACCTTC.

The V call is TRBV29-1, the J call TRBJ1-1; the D gene is possibly TRBD1 (5 bases). The V end was cut by 8 bases, the J end by 6 bases, with 19 bases between. The V gene's germline CDR1 is SQVTM and CDR2 ANQGSEA. This CDR3 contains 13 residues. The CDR3 spells CSTSGRVAPEAFF. CDR3 DNA: TGCAGCACCTCAGGGAGGGTTGCCCCTGAAGCTTTCTTT.

This chain uses TRBV4-1 with TRBJ1-1; the match to TRBD1 covers 9 bases. CDR3 length: 15 residues. Losses at the gene ends were 2 bases for V and 1 base for J; bases not matched to a gene: 2. Germline V gene sequence: CDR1 MGHRA, CDR2 YSYEKL. The DNA for the CDR3 is TGCGCCAGCAGCCAACCGGGACAGGGGAACACTGAAGCTTTCTTT. Its protein is CASSQPGQGNTEAFF.